This TCR beta chain comes out of a study of blood T cell repertoires in COVID-19. Study details: T cells, B-cell-depleted T cells, or PBMCs supplied cDNA or gDNA.

Under the authors' procedure: Amplifying reference gene primers gave estimates of nucleated cell counts. Measured with immunoSEQ multiplex PCR; TCRdb has only the in-frame clones, and not every one. Clone size and the V and J calls come from that table; the DNA yielded D and trimming. The table has about 88,000 clones, around 91% seen once. The CDR3 is made up of 12 amino acids. Trimming took off 4 bases at V and 5 bases at J, with 4 bases between the two ends. Germline CDR1 is SGDLS and CDR2 is YYNGEE. The gene calls are TRBV9 and TRBJ1-6; D gene unclear. The source of this sequence is a man younger than 35 with COVID-19, enrolled during active disease. Sequences were obtained from peripheral blood. As DNA, the CDR3 is TGTGCCAGCAGCCGAGATAATTCACCCCTCCACTTT. As protein: CASSRDNSPLHF.